These T cell receptor beta chains were read from a single sample in a study of blood T cell repertoires in COVID-19. Sequencing used immunoSEQ multiplex PCR; TCRdb keeps in-frame clones, though not all of them. The profile shows under 250,000 clones, approximately 85% of them singletons. Sequences were obtained from peripheral blood. The receptors were sampled from a middle-aged man with COVID-19, enrolled during active disease. CDR3s include the opening cysteine and the closing phenylalanine or tryptophan. The order of the fields is D gene, clone size, V gene, J gene, CDR3 protein, CDR3 DNA. A D gene is named only where the DNA matches it firmly. The size of a clone is reported for some rows only, either as once, few or many, or as a class for expanded clones.

>-|-|TRBV4-1|TRBJ1-3
CASSPYNRGSGNTIYF
TGCGCCAGCAGCCCTTATAATAGGGGCTCTGGAAACACCATATATTTT
>TRBD2|-|TRBV6-5|TRBJ2-3
CASNPLAGGGDTQYF
TGTGCCAGCAATCCCCTCGCGGGGGGCGGAGATACGCAGTATTTT
>TRBD1|many|TRBV27|TRBJ2-3
CASSLGTGHTDTQYF
TGTGCCAGCAGTTTAGGGACAGGGCACACAGATACGCAGTATTTT
>-|-|TRBV12-3/TRBV12-4|TRBJ1-1
CASSFGRNTEAFF
TGTGCCAGCAGTTTTGGCCGGAACACTGAAGCTTTCTTT
>TRBD2|-|TRBV24-1|TRBJ2-3
CATSRSLTSGTSTDTQYF
TGTGCCACCAGTAGGAGTCTGACTAGCGGGACTAGCACAGATACGCAGTATTTT
>-|once|TRBV4-2|TRBJ1-3
CASSQTGLLSGNTIYF
TGTGCCAGCAGCCAGACAGGACTCCTCTCTGGAAACACCATATATTTT
>-|-|TRBV5-4|TRBJ2-3
CASSRSGTSTDTQYF
TGTGCCAGCAGCCGTAGCGGAACTAGCACAGATACGCAGTATTTT
>-|-|TRBV9|TRBJ2-1
CASSVGQGSYNEQFF
TGTGCCAGCAGCGTAGGGCAGGGCTCCTACAATGAGCAGTTCTTC
>-|-|TRBV2|TRBJ1-1
CASMRRGAFF
TGTGCCAGCATGCGAAGGGGGGCTTTCTTT
>-|-|TRBV5-4|TRBJ2-5
CALRQGRGETQYF
TGTGCCCTCAGGCAAGGCCGTGGGGAGACCCAGTACTTC
>-|-|TRBV7-8|TRBJ2-1
CASSAGTSGTFEQFF
TGTGCCAGCAGCGCCGGGACATCGGGCACTTTTGAGCAGTTCTTC
>-|-|TRBV3-1/TRBV3-2|TRBJ1-3
CASSQAWTAGNTIYF
TGTGCCAGCAGCCAAGCATGGACAGCTGGAAACACCATATATTTT
>TRBD1|once|TRBV24-1|TRBJ1-5
CATSGGTGSGNQPQHF
TGTGCCACCAGTGGCGGGACAGGGTCGGGCAATCAGCCCCAGCATTTT
>TRBD1|-|TRBV7-8|TRBJ1-2
CASSRDGTGAYGYTF
TGTGCCAGCAGCCGAGATGGTACAGGGGCCTATGGCTACACCTTC
>-|-|TRBV13|TRBJ1-5
CASSSGGGRQPQHF
TGTGCCAGCAGCTCTGGAGGAGGTCGGCAGCCCCAGCATTTT
>-|-|TRBV6-5|TRBJ2-7
CASRVDRIGNEQYF
TGTGCCAGCAGAGTGGACAGAATTGGCAACGAGCAGTACTTC
>-|-|TRBV11-2|TRBJ2-7
CASSPVRGSSYEQYF
TGTGCCAGCAGCCCCGTCCGGGGGAGCTCCTACGAGCAGTACTTC
>-|-|TRBV7-9|TRBJ2-5
CASSSSPRGARTQYF
TGTGCCAGCAGCTCAAGCCCCAGGGGCGCCAGAACCCAGTACTTC
>TRBD1|-|TRBV5-5|TRBJ2-1
CASSQGQGSYNEQFF
TGTGCCAGCAGCCAGGGACAGGGCTCCTACAATGAGCAGTTCTTC
>-|-|TRBV29-1|TRBJ1-1
CSVARGRLNTEAFF
TGCAGCGTTGCCCGGGGAAGATTGAACACTGAAGCTTTCTTT
>-|-|TRBV14|TRBJ2-5
CASSQVGGGKQETQYF
TGTGCCAGCAGCCAAGTCGGTGGTGGTAAACAAGAGACCCAGTACTTC
>-|-|TRBV18|TRBJ1-5
CASSPGRREPQHF
TGTGCCAGCTCACCGGGACGGAGGGAGCCCCAGCATTTT
>TRBD1|-|TRBV30|TRBJ2-2
CACKGQAGSGELFF
TGTGCCTGTAAGGGACAGGCGGGTTCCGGGGAGCTGTTTTTT
>-|-|TRBV18|TRBJ2-1
CASSPGREYNEQFF
TGTGCCAGCTCACCAGGACGGGAATACAATGAGCAGTTCTTC
>TRBD1|-|TRBV9|TRBJ2-2
CASSVGTGGRTGELFF
TGTGCCAGCAGCGTAGGGACAGGGGGCAGGACCGGGGAGCTGTTTTTT
>-|-|TRBV4-3|TRBJ2-5
CASSQNFQTEGTQYF
TGCGCCAGCAGCCAGAATTTTCAAACAGAAGGGACCCAGTACTTC
>TRBD1|-|TRBV30|TRBJ2-4
CAWSLQGVAKNIQYF
TGTGCCTGGAGTTTACAGGGGGTAGCCAAAAACATTCAGTACTTC